This T cell receptor beta chain was observed in a study of shared clonotypes between healthy human individuals. An assay was performed, and its level was deep. Profiling relied on immunoSEQ multiplex PCR, and the TCRdb table lists in-frame clones only, not all of them. This table holds about 980,000 clones, about three quarters found once. Sample: memory CD4+ T cells sorted from blood. Subset here: CD45RA-negative fraction. This clonotype was sampled from a man aged 18 to 30 in good health.

CDR3 nucleotide sequence: TGTGCCAGCAGCTCTAACCTGGGGGACAGGTTTAACTATGGCTACACCTTC. Translated: CASSSNLGDRFNYGYTF. V is TRBV7-8 and J is TRBJ1-2; 8 bases are shared with TRBD1. This CDR3 spans 17 amino acids. Per the germline V gene, CDR1 is SGHVS and CDR2 is FQNEAQ. Unmatched junction bases numbered 11, after V lost 4 bases and J lost 1 base.